This entry is about one TCR beta chain. In the original analysis: Estimated nucleated cell counts came from reference gene primer amplification. The data were produced by immunoSEQ multiplex PCR, yet TCRdb's version contains in-frame clones alone and is incomplete. The V and J calls and clone size come from that table; D and trimming were worked out from the DNA. The data contain fewer than 350,000 clones, around 87% of them singletons. Categorization into cohorts depended on clinical history that participants reported. These data originate in a study of blood T cell repertoires in COVID-19. Study background: Nucleic acid was either cDNA or gDNA, and it came from T cells, B-cell-depleted T cells, or PBMCs.

The CDR3 runs 16 residues. V dropped 1 base and J dropped 3; count of bases not matched to a gene: 3. In germline, CDR1 is SGHTA, CDR2 FQGNSA. Specimen: PBMCs or T cells enriched from blood (not recorded which). This chain connects TRBV7-2 to TRBJ1-4; 9 bases agree with TRBD1. The clonotype originates from a woman between 18 and 29 years old with acute COVID-19. This CDR3 is CASSLVDRGANEKLFF. Here the CDR3 DNA reads TGTGCCAGCAGCTTAGTGGACAGGGGCGCTAATGAAAAACTGTTTTTT.